A single T cell receptor (beta chain) is shown here with its context. The antigen this receptor binds is unknown. There are no base qualities to consult, and no much larger clone falls within one base. Systemically healthy Caucasian individuals from Russia, some 36 in total and aged about 6 to 90 years, were included as donors. Ten milliliters of peripheral blood were collected from each donor into EDTA-treated Vacutainer tubes. Ficoll-Paque density-gradient centrifugation was used to isolate PBMCs, with at least 7 million per sample. Total RNA was extracted from PBMCs with Trizol reagent, with at least 6 micrograms obtained per sample. The percentages of naive CD45RAhigh/CD27high T cells were determined by flow cytometry on a PBMC aliquot from every donor. This entry is derived from a study of blood T cells in healthy people across ages (dated by TCRdb to between 2014 and 2017). As for the study more broadly: Template switching captured roughly one uniquely barcoded TCR beta cDNA molecule per two T cells in model experiments. Four age groups were formed from the donors: young (average approximately 15 years), middle-aged (less than 40), aged (over 55) and long-lived (around 82). For two donors (one aged 18 to 30 and one aged 80 or older), the study analyzed two additional independent replicas of 1 million unique cDNA reads from the same blood draw. The study measured age-related changes in TCR beta repertoire diversity using deep sequencing normalized with unique cDNA molecular identifiers. To avoid experimental bias, donors of different ages were spread randomly across the sequencing lanes. The full study reports these points: Since profiling was done on bulk unsorted PBMCs, naive and antigen-experienced compartments could not be conclusively compared. Compared with the aged group, the long-lived group had more naive CD4+ T cells, fewer expanded clones and increased TCR diversity, suggesting age selection. Donor CMV infection status was unknown, potentially confounding age-related changes in expanded clonotypes. As age increased, observed TCR beta diversity per million T cells dropped in a roughly linear way, and a significant reduction was already evident by age roughly 36. Estimates of total diversity based on one million sequenced T cells were regarded as lower bounds and as underestimates. A strong correlation was found between observed TCR beta diversity and the percentage of naive T cells measured by flow cytometry.

V is cut by 11 bases and J by 5 bases, and the space between the germline ends is 13 bases. The CDR3 starts with the cysteine, ends with the phenylalanine, and has 12 residues. Only CDR3 DNA remains: 36 bases, in frame from the first base. The germline V gene gives CDR1 as ENHRY and CDR2 as SYGVKD. Libraries were prepared through 5' RACE. Instrument used: Illumina HiSeq 2500. A second PCR of about 7 to 12 cycles was performed with a sample-barcoded 5' primer and a J-beta primer mix. A template-switch 5' adaptor carrying 12 random nucleotides introduced a unique molecular identifier onto each TCR beta cDNA molecule. Each sample yielded at least 3 million CDR3-containing paired-end reads. All of the RNA was converted into first-strand cDNA using the Mint cDNA synthesis kit, with a TRBC-specific oligonucleotide serving as the primer. All cDNA was treated with uracil-DNA glycosylase and then went through a first 18-cycle PCR with the universal primers M1SS and BC2_uni_R. As for how the authors treated the data: For normalization, 1 million high-quality reads, each with a distinct molecular identifier, were randomly selected from each sample. Reads sharing molecular identifiers were discarded rather than binned into consensus sequences. CDR3 identification, clonotype clustering and error correction used MiTCR with a Q25 quality threshold and the strictest error-elimination algorithm. A nonparametric unseen species model with Euler transformation was used to estimate lower-bound total TCR beta diversity. The raw public reads went through TCRdb reprocessing: fastp at Q25, MiXCR clone calling, in-frame beta chains kept. Rows are combined by CDR3 protein, so each entry shows the most common genes and DNA. Here the V and J calls rest on TCRdb's processing, not on the authors' analysis. This sample is represented by roughly 1.6 million distinct CDR3 sequences; 30% to 35% of them were singletons. Around 11% of the sample is taken by the ten largest.

Specimen: blood. The receptor was derived from a woman between 25 and 40 years old in good health. The rearrangement joined TRBV10-3 to TRBJ2-1; the D gene assignment is ambiguous. The CDR3 protein: CAGSPFNNEQFF. At the DNA level, the sequence is TGTGCCGGATCCCCCTTCAACAATGAGCAGTTCTTC.